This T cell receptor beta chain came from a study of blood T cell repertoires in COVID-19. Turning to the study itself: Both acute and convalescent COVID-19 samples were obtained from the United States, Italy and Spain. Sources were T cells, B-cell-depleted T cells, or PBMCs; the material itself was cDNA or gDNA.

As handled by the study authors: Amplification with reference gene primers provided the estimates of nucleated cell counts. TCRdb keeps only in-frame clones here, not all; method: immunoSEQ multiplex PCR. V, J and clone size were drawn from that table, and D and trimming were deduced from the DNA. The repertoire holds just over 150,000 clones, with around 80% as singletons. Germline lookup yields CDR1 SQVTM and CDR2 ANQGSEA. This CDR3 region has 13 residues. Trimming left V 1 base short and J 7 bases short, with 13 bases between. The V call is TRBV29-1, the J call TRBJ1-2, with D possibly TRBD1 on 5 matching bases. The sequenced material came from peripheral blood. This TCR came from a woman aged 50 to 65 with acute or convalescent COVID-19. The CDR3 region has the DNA TGCAGCGTTGAAGGCGGGGCGGCTTTTGGCTACACCTTC. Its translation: CSVEGGAAFGYTF.